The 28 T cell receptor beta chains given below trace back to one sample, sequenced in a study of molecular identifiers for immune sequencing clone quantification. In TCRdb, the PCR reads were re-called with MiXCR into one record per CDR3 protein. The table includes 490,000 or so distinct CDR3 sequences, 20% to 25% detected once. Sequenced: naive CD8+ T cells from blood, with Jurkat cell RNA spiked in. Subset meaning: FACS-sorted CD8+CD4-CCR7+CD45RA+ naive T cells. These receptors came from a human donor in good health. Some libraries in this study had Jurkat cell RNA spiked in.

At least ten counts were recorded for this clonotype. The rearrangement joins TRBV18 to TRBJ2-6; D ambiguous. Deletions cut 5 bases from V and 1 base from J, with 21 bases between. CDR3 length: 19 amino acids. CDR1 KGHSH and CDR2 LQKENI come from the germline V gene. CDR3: CASSDTILDGSSGANVLTF. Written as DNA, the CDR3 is TGTGCCAGCTCAGACACTATTTTGGACGGAAGTTCTGGGGCCAACGTCCTGACTTTC.

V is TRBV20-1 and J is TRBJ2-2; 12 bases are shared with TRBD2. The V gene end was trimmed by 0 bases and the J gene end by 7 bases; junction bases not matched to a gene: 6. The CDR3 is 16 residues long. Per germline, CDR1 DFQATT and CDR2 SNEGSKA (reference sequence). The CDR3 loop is CSARDRLAGVVGELFF. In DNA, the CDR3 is TGCAGTGCTAGAGACAGACTAGCGGGAGTGGTCGGGGAGCTGTTTTTT.

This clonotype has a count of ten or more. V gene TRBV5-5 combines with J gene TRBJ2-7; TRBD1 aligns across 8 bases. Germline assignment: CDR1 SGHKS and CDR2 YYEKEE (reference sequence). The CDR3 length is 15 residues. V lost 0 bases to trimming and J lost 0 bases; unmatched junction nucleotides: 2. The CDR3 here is CASSLAGQGSYEQYF. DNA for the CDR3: TGTGCCAGCAGCTTGGCCGGACAGGGCTCCTACGAGCAGTACTTC.

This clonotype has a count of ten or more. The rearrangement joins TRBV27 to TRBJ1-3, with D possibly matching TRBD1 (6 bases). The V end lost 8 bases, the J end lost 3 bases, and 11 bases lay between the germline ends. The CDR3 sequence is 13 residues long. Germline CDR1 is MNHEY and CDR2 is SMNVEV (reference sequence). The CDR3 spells CASSGTSGNTIYF. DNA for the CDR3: TGTGCCAGCTCAGGGACAAGTGGAAACACCATATATTTT.

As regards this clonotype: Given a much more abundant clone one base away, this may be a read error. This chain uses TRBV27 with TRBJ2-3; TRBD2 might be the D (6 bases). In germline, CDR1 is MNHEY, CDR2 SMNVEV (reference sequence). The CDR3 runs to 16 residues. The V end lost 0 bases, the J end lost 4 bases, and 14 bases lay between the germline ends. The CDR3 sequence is CASSLSKRSSADTQYF. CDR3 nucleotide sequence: TGTGCCAGCAGTTTATCAAAGCGGTCTAGCGCAGATACGCAGTATTTT.

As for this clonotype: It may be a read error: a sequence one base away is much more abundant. CDR3 protein: CASGLVPGGATEAFF. The DNA for the CDR3 is TGTGCCAGCGGCTTGGTTCCAGGGGGAGCCACTGAAGCTTTCTTT. The genes are TRBV5-8 and TRBJ1-1; 7 bases map to TRBD1. Germline V gene lookup returns CDR1 SGHTS and CDR2 YDEGEE. This CDR3 spans 15 amino acids.

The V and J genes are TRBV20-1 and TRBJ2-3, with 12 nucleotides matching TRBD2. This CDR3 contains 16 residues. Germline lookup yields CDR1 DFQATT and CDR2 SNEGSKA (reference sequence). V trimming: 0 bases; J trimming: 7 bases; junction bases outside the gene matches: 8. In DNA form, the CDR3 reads TGCAGTGCTAGAGACGGCCTAGCGGGAGGGCTTTATACGCAGTATTTT. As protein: CSARDGLAGGLYTQYF.

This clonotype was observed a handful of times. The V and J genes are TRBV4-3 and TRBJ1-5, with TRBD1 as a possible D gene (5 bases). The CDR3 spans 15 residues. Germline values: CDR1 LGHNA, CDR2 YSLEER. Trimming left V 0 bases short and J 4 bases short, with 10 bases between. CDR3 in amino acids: CASSQDRQGNQPQHF. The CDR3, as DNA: TGCGCCAGCAGCCAAGACCGGCAGGGAAATCAGCCCCAGCATTTT.

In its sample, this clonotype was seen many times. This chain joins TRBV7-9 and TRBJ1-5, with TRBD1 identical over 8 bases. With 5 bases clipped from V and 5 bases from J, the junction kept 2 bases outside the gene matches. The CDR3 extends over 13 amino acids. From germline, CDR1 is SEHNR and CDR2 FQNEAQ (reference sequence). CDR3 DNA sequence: TGTGCCAGCAGCCCGACAGGGGATCAGCCCCAGCATTTT. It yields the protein CASSPTGDQPQHF.

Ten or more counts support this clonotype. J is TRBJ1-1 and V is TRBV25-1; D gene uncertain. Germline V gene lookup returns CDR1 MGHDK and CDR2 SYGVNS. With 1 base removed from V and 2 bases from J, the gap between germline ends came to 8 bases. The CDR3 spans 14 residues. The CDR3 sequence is CASSELGFNTEAFF. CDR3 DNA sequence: TGTGCCAGCAGTGAATTGGGGTTTAACACTGAAGCTTTCTTT.

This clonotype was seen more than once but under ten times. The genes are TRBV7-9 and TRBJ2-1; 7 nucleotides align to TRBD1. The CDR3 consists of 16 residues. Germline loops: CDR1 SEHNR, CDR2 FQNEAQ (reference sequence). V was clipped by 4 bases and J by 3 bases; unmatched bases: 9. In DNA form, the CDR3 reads TGTGCCAGCAGCTCTAACAGGGGACCCCTCTACAATGAGCAGTTCTTC. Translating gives CASSSNRGPLYNEQFF.

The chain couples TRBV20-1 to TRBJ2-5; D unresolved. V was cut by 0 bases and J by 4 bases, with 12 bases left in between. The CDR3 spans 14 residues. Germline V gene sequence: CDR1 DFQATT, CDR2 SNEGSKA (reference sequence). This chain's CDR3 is CSARDEWQLETQYF. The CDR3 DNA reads TGCAGTGCTAGAGATGAGTGGCAATTAGAGACCCAGTACTTC.

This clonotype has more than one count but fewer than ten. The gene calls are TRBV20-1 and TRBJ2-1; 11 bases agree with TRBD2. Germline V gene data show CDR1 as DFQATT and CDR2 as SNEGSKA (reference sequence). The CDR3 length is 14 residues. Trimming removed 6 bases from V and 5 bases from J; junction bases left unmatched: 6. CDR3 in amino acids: CSAVPGLADNEQFF. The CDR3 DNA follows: TGCAGTGCCGTTCCGGGACTAGCGGACAATGAGCAGTTCTTC.

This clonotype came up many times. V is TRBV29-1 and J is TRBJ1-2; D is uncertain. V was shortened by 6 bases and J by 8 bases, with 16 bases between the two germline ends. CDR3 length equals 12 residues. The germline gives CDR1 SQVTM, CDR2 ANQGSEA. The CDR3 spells CSVAGNELGYTF. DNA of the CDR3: TGCAGCGTGGCCGGAAACGAGCTGGGCTACACCTTC.

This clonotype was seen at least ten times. The CDR3 DNA is TGCGCCAGCAGCCAGGGACAGGGGGCTGACGAGCAGTACTTC. This translates into CASSQGQGADEQYF. V usage is TRBV4-1 and J usage is TRBJ2-7; 12 bases map to TRBD1. CDR3 size: 14 residues. Germline V gene data show CDR1 as MGHRA and CDR2 as YSYEKL. The junction had 2 bases not matched to a gene; V was cut back by 3 bases and J by 5 bases.

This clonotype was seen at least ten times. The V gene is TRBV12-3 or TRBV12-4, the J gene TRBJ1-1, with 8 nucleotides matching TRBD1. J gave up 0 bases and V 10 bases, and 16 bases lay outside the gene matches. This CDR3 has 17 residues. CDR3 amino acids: CATRYQDRAFMNTEAFF. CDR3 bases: TGTGCCACCCGCTACCAGGACAGGGCCTTCATGAACACTGAAGCTTTCTTT.

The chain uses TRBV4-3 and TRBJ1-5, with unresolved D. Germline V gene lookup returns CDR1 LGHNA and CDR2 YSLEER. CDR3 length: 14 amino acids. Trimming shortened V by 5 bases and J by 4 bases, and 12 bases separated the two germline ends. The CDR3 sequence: CASSSTLGNQPQHF. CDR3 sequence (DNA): TGCGCCAGCAGCTCAACCCTTGGGAATCAGCCCCAGCATTTT.

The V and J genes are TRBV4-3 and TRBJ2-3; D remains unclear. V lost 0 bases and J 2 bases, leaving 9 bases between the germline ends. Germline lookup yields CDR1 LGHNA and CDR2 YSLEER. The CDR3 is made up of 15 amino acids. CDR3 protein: CASSQDTPYTDTQYF. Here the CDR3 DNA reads TGCGCCAGCAGCCAAGACACACCGTACACAGATACGCAGTATTTT.

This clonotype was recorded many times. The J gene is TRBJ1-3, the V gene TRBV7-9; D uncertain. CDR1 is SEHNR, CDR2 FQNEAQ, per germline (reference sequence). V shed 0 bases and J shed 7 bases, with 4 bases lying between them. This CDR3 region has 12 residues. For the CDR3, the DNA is TGTGCCAGCAGCTTAGCGGGGAACACCATATATTTT. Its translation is CASSLAGNTIYF.

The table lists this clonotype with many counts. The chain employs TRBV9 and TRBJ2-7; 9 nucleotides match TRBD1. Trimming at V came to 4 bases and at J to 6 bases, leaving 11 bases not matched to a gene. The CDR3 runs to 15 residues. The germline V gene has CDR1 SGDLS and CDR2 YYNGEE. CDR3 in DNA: TGTGCCAGCAGCTTAGGACAGGGGCTGGCCCCCGAGCAGTACTTC. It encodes CASSLGQGLAPEQYF.

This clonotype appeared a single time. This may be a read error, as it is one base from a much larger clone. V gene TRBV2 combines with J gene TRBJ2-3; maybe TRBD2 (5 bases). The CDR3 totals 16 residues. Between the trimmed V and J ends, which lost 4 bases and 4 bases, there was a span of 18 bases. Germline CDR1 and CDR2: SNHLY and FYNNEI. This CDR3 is CASSALGARVADTQYF. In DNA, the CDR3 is TGTGCCAGCAGTGCTCTGGGAGCGAGGGTGGCAGATACGCAGTATTTT.

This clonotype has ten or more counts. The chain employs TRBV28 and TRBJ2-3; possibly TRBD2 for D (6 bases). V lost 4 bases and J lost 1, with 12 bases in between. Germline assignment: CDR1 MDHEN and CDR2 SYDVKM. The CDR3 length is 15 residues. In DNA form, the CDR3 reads TGTGCCAGCAGTTGGACTATCTTTGGCACAGATACGCAGTATTTT. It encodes CASSWTIFGTDTQYF.

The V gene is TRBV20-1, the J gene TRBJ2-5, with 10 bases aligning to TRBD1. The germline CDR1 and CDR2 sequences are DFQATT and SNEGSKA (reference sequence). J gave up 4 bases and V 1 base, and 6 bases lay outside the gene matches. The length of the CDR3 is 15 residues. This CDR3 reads CSARVETGGLETQYF. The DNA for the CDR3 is TGCAGTGCTAGAGTGGAGACAGGGGGCTTAGAGACCCAGTACTTC.

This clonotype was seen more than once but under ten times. The CDR3, as DNA: TGTGCCAGCAGCTTAGGGGGTGAGGGGCCCCAGCATTTT. It specifies CASSLGGEGPQHF. This chain links TRBV7-9 with TRBJ1-5; D is unresolved. CDR1 SEHNR and CDR2 FQNEAQ come from the germline V gene (reference sequence). This CDR3 has 13 residues. The V gene lost 1 base and the J gene lost 9 bases, with 10 bases spanning the gap.

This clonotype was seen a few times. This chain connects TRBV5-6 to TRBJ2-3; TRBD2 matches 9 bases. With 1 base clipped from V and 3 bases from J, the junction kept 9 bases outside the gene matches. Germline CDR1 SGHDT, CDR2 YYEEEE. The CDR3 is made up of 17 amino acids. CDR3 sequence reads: CASSLIPPREGTDTQYF. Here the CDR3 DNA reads TGTGCCAGCAGCTTGATTCCTCCGCGGGAGGGGACAGATACGCAGTATTTT.

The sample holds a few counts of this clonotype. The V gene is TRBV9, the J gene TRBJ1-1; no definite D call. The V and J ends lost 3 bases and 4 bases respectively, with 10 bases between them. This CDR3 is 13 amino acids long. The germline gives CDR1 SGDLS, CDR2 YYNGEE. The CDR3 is CASSASPVTEAFF. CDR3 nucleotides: TGTGCCAGCAGCGCGTCTCCGGTCACTGAAGCTTTCTTT. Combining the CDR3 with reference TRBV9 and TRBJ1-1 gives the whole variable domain DSGVTQTPKHLITATGQRVTLRCSPRSGDLSVYWYQQSLDQGLQFLIQYYNGEERAKGNILERFSAQQFPDLHSELNLSSLELGDSALYFCASSASPVTEAFFGQGTRLTVV.

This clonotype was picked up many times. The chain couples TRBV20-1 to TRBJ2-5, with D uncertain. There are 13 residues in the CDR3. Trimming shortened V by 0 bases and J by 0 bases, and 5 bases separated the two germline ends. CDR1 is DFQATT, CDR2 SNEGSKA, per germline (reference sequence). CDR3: CSARDWNQETQYF. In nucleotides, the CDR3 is TGCAGTGCTAGAGACTGGAACCAAGAGACCCAGTACTTC.

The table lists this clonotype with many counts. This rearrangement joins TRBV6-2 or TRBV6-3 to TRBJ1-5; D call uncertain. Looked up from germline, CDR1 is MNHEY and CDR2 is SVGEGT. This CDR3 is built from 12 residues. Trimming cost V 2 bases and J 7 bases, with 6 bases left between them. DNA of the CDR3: TGTGCCAGCAGTTACCTCGAGCAGCCCCAGCATTTT. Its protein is CASSYLEQPQHF.